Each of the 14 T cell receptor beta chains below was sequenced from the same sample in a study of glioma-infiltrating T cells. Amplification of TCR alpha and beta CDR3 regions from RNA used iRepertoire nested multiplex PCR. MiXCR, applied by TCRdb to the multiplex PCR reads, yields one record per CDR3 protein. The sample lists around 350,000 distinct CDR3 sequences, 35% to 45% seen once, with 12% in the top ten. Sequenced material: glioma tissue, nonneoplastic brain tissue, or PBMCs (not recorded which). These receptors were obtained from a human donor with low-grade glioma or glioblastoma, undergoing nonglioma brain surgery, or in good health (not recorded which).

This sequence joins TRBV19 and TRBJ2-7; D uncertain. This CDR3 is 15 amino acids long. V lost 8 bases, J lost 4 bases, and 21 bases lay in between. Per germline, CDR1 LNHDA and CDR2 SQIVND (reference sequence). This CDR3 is CASSSGPSGLYEQYF. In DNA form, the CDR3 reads TGTGCCAGTTCCTCCGGTCCCTCGGGCCTATACGAGCAGTACTTC.

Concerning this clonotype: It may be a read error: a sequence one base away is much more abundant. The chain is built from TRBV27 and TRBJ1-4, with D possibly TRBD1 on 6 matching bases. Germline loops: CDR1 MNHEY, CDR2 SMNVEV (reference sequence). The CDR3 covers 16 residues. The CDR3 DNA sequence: TGTGCCAGCAGCATTCGAACAGGGTCTCTCAATGGAAAACTGTTTTTT. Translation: CASSIRTGSLNGKLFF.

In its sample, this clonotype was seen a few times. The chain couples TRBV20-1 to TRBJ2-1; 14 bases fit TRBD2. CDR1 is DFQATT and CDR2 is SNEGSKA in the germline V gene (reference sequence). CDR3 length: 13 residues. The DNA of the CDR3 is TGCGCTGGACTAGCGGGAGGCAACAATGAGCAGTTCTTC. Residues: CAGLAGGNNEQFF.

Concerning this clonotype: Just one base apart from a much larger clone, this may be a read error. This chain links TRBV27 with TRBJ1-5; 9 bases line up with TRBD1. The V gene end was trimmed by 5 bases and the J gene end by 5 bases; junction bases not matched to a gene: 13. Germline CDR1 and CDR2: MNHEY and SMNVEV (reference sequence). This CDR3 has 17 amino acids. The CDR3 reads CASSLPSGTGPDQPQHF. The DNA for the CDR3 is TGTGCCAGCAGTCTCCCTTCCGGGACAGGGCCCGATCAGCCCCAGCATTTT.

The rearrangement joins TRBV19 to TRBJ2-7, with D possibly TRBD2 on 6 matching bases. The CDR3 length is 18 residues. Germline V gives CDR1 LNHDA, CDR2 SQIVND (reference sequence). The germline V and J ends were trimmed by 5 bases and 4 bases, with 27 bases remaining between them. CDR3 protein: CASSPRDSSAPQEYEQYF. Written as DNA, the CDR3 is TGTGCCAGTAGTCCCCGGGACTCTAGCGCACCCCAGGAGTACGAGCAGTACTTC. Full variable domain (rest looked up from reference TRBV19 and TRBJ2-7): DGGITQSPKYLFRKEGQNVTLSCEQNLNHDAMYWYRQDPGQGLRLIYYSQIVNDFQKGDIAEGYSVSREKKESFPLTVTSAQKNPTAFYLCASSPRDSSAPQEYEQYFGPGTRLTVT.

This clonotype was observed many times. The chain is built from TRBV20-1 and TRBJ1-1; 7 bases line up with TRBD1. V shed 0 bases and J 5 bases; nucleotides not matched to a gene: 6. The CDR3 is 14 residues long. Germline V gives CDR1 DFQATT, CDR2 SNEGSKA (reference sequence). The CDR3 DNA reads TGCAGTGCTAGAGATTACAGGGGTGGGACTGAAGCTTTCTTT. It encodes CSARDYRGGTEAFF.

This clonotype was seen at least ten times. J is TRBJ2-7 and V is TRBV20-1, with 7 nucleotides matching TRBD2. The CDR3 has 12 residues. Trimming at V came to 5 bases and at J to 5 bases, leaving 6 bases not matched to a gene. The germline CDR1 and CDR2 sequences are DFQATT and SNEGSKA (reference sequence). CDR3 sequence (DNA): TGCAGTGCTTCGACGGGGGGAGACGAGCAGTACTTC. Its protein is CSASTGGDEQYF.

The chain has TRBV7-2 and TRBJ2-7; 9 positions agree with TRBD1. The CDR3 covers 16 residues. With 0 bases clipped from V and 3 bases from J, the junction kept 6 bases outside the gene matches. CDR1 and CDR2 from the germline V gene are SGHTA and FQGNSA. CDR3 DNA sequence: TGTGCCAGCAGCTTAGCCCTTCGGACAGGGGACTACGAGCAGTACTTC. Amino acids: CASSLALRTGDYEQYF.

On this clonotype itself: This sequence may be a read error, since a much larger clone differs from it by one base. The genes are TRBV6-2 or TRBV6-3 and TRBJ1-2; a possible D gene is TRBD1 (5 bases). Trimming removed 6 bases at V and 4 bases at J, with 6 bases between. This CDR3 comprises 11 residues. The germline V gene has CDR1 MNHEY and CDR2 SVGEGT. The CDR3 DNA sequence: TGTGCCAGCAGACAGGCCTATGGCTACACCTTC. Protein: CASRQAYGYTF.

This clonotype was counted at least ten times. The CDR3 spells CSARASGGSETQYF. In DNA form, the CDR3 reads TGCAGTGCTAGGGCTAGTGGTGGAAGCGAGACCCAGTACTTC. The J gene is TRBJ2-5, the V gene TRBV20-1, with D unresolved. Germline assignment: CDR1 DFQATT and CDR2 SNEGSKA (reference sequence). The CDR3 has 14 amino acids. Trimming took 3 bases from V and 5 from J, leaving 16 bases between them.

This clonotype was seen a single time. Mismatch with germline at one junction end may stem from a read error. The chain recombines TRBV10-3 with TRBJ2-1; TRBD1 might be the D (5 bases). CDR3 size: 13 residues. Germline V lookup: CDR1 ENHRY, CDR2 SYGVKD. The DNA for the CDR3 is TGTGCCATCAGTGAGTCGGCAGGGTATGAGCAGCTCTTC. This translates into CAISESAGYEQLF.

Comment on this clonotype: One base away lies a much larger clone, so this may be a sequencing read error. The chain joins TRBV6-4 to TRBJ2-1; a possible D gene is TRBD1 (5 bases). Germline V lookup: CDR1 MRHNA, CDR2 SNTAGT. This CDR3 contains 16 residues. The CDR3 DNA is TGTGCCAGCAGTGACTCGGGCAGGGTTTCCTACATTGAGCAGTTCTTC. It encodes CASSDSGRVSYIEQFF.

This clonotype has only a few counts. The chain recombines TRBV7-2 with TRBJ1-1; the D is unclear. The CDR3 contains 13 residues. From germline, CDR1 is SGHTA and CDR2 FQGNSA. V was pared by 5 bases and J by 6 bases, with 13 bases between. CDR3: CASSRETGSEAFF. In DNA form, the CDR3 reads TGTGCCAGCAGCCGCGAAACGGGTTCTGAAGCTTTCTTT.

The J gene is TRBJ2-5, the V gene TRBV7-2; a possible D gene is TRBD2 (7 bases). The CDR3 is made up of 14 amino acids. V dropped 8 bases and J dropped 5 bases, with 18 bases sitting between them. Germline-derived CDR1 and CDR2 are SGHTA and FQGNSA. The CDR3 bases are TGTGCCAGCCGCCGGGCGGGGGCTGTCGAGACCCAGTACTTC. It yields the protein CASRRAGAVETQYF.